Shown below are 22 T cell receptor beta chains from a single sample sequenced in a study of ipilimumab plus nivolumab after autologous stem cell transplantation. Data came from immunoSEQ multiplex PCR; TCRdb stores just in-frame clones and leaves some out. The sample comprises some 87,000 clones, around 80% of which are singletons, and roughly 2% rests with the top ten. The specimen was PBMCs, collected in a trial of ipilimumab plus nivolumab as post-transplant consolidation. The receptors originated from a male donor with diffuse large B-cell lymphoma.

The chain carries TRBV30 and TRBJ2-7; D perhaps matches TRBD1 (6 bases). CDR1 is GTSNPN, CDR2 SVGIG, per germline (reference sequence). V was cut by 2 bases and J by 0 bases, with 11 bases left in between. The CDR3 is made up of 14 amino acids. CDR3: CAWSQGYSSYEQYF. CDR3 coding DNA: TGTGCCTGGAGTCAGGGGTACAGCTCCTACGAGCAGTACTTC.

The chain has TRBV6-5 and TRBJ2-2; D gene uncertain. Germline-derived CDR1 and CDR2 are MNHEY and SVGAGI. CDR3 length: 13 amino acids. The ends were cut back, 0 bases at V and 5 bases at J, with 4 bases in the middle. The CDR3 loop is CASSYSITGELFF. The CDR3 DNA follows: TGTGCCAGCAGTTACTCGATTACCGGGGAGCTGTTTTTT.

The chain carries TRBV2 and TRBJ2-2; 7 nucleotides line up with TRBD2. The CDR3 is 17 amino acids. V was pared by 0 bases and J by 0 bases, with 4 bases of the junction left unmatched. CDR1 is SNHLY, CDR2 FYNNEI, per germline. The CDR3 nucleotides read TGTGCCAGCAGTGAAGCGCGTCGGGGGGCGAACACCGGGGAGCTGTTTTTT. Translation gives CASSEARRGANTGELFF.

Remarks on this clone: One end of the junction fails to match germline, which may point to a read error. This rearrangement joins TRBV7-9 to TRBJ2-5; 7 positions agree with TRBD2. The CDR3 contains 13 residues. Germline CDR1 reads SEHNR; CDR2 reads FQNEAQ (reference sequence). In DNA form, the CDR3 reads TGTGCCAGCAGCATAGCGGGCGGGGAGACCCAGTACTTC. It specifies CASSIAGGETQYF.

The chain has TRBV2 and TRBJ2-7; 7 positions match TRBD1. The CDR3 is made up of 14 amino acids. The junction had 10 bases not matched to a gene; V was cut back by 8 bases and J by 3 bases. Germline V gives CDR1 SNHLY, CDR2 FYNNEI. In nucleotides, the CDR3 is TGTGCCAGCGGGGACAGACTAAATCACTACGAGCAGTACTTC. Protein product: CASGDRLNHYEQYF.

The chain combines TRBV7-2 with TRBJ1-2, with D possibly being TRBD1 (5 bases). This CDR3 region has 17 residues. V was clipped by 5 bases and J by 4 bases, with 23 bases between them. Germline CDR1 and CDR2: SGHTA and FQGNSA. CDR3 nucleotides: TGTGCCAGCAGCCGCGGACAAGGCCCCCTCCTGGGCTATGGCTACACCTTC. The encoded protein is CASSRGQGPLLGYGYTF.

CDR3 DNA sequence: TGTGCCAGCAGTTATAGTCCAGGGTGGATCTATGGCTACACCTTC. Translating it yields CASSYSPGWIYGYTF. The chain combines TRBV6-5 with TRBJ1-2; maybe TRBD1 (5 bases). From germline, CDR1 is MNHEY and CDR2 SVGAGI. This CDR3 comprises 15 residues. The V gene lost 3 bases and the J gene lost 4 bases, with 15 bases spanning the gap.

This clone was seen more than once but under ten times. The chain is built from TRBV6-5 and TRBJ2-3; tentative D call: TRBD2 (5 bases). Germline assignment: CDR1 MNHEY and CDR2 SVGAGI. Trimming took 6 bases from V and 14 from J, leaving 18 bases between them. The CDR3 has 12 residues. The CDR3 DNA reads TGTGCCAGCAGCCTAGAGGAGGACTTGTGGTATTTT. Translated, it gives CASSLEEDLWYF.

The chain has TRBV4-1 and TRBJ1-6, with TRBD1 matching over 9 bases. This CDR3 spans 15 amino acids. In germline, CDR1 is MGHRA, CDR2 YSYEKL. The V and J ends lost 3 bases and 9 bases, in that order; junction bases with no gene match: 6. CDR3 sequence: CASSQGQGVASPLHF. The CDR3 nucleotides are TGCGCCAGCAGCCAGGGACAGGGTGTAGCTTCACCCCTCCACTTT.

This chain connects TRBV5-1 to TRBJ2-4; TRBD2 aligns across 13 bases. This CDR3 comprises 17 residues. Germline CDR1 reads SGHRS; CDR2 reads YFSETQ. The ends lost 4 bases at V and 7 bases at J; junction bases unmatched: 11. CDR3 amino acids: CASSPGLAGVRENIQYF. DNA for the CDR3: TGCGCCAGCAGCCCCGGACTAGCGGGGGTCAGGGAGAACATTCAGTACTTC.

The rearrangement joins TRBV6-5 to TRBJ1-2, with TRBD1 matching 8 bases. The CDR3 length is 15 residues. V shed 5 bases, J shed 8 bases, and the junction held 13 bases outside the gene matches. Germline V gene sequence: CDR1 MNHEY, CDR2 SVGAGI. CDR3 in amino acids: CASSPRTAGGLGYTF. CDR3 DNA sequence: TGTGCCAGCAGTCCAAGGACGGCAGGGGGCTTGGGCTACACCTTC.

A few counts support this clone. The rearrangement links TRBV7-9 to TRBJ1-1, with D unclear. V lost 5 bases and J lost 9, with 13 bases in between. Looked up from germline, CDR1 is SEHNR and CDR2 is FQNEAQ (reference sequence). CDR3 length: 12 amino acids. The CDR3 protein is CASSNHNGKAFF. In DNA form, the CDR3 reads TGTGCCAGCAGCAATCATAACGGGAAAGCTTTCTTT.

The V gene is TRBV7-2, the J gene TRBJ1-5; a weak D match, TRBD1 (6 bases). The CDR3 is made up of 15 amino acids. The V and J ends lost 4 bases and 2 bases respectively, with 12 bases between them. The germline gives CDR1 SGHTA, CDR2 FQGNSA. The CDR3 DNA is TGTGCCAGCAGCTCGAGCCCAGGGGGCAATCAGCCCCAGCATTTT. Amino acid sequence: CASSSSPGGNQPQHF. Supplemented by reference TRBV7-2 and TRBJ1-5, the full variable domain reads GAGVSQSPSNKVTEKGKDVELRCDPISGHTALYWYRQSLGQGLEFLIYFQGNSAPDKSGLPSDRFSAERTGGSVSTLTIQRTQQEDSAVYLCASSSSPGGNQPQHFGDGTRLSIL.

The chain's CDR3 is CASSQDPGRVTDTQYF. The CDR3 DNA is TGTGCCAGCAGCCAAGATCCGGGGAGGGTCACAGATACGCAGTATTTT. The chain is built from TRBV4-2 and TRBJ2-3; the match to TRBD2 covers 7 bases. This CDR3 spans 16 amino acids. The J segment lost 2 bases and the V segment lost 0 bases, leaving 5 bases of the junction unmatched. Per germline, CDR1 LGHNA and CDR2 YNFKEQ.

Turning to this clone: This sample includes further DNA sequences coding for the same CDR3. The chain joins TRBV5-1 to TRBJ2-1; 10 positions agree with TRBD2. The J segment lost 0 bases and the V segment lost 0 bases, leaving 0 bases of the junction unmatched. The CDR3 is 16 residues long. Germline V gives CDR1 SGHRS, CDR2 YFSETQ. This CDR3 is CASSLVAGGSYNEQFF. In nucleotides, the CDR3 is TGCGCCAGCAGCTTGGTAGCGGGGGGCTCCTACAATGAGCAGTTCTTC. The full variable domain, rest sourced from reference TRBV5-1 and TRBJ2-1, is KAGVTQTPRYLIKTRGQQVTLSCSPISGHRSVSWYQQTPGQGLQFLFEYFSETQRNKGNFPGRFSGRQFSNSRSEMNVSTLELGDSALYLCASSLVAGGSYNEQFFGPGTRLTVL.

The table lists this clone with a few counts. The rearrangement links TRBV2 to TRBJ2-7, with 10 bases aligning to TRBD1. Unmatched junction bases numbered 3, after V lost 7 bases and J lost 3 bases. CDR1 SNHLY and CDR2 FYNNEI come from the germline V gene. The CDR3 loop spans 13 amino acids. The CDR3 loop is CASTRDRGYEQYF. The CDR3 nucleotides are TGTGCCAGCACCCGGGACAGGGGCTACGAGCAGTACTTC.

This clone was counted a few times. The chain uses TRBV2 and TRBJ2-4; 9 positions match TRBD1. Germline CDR1 reads SNHLY; CDR2 reads FYNNEI. CDR3 length equals 16 residues. V trimming: 4 bases; J trimming: 0 bases; junction bases outside the gene matches: 4. Here the CDR3 DNA reads TGTGCCAGCAGTGTTACAGGGGGCGCAGCCAAAAACATTCAGTACTTC. Translation gives CASSVTGGAAKNIQYF.

This clone was picked up one time. V is TRBV6-1 and J is TRBJ1-1; TRBD1 might be the D (6 bases). This CDR3 has 12 amino acids. In germline, CDR1 is MNHNS, CDR2 SASEGT. Trimming took off 7 bases at V and 4 bases at J, with 10 bases between the two ends. The CDR3 DNA sequence: TGTGCCAGCATTAACAGGGCCACTGAAGCTTTCTTT. It codes for CASINRATEAFF.

A few counts support this clone. J is TRBJ2-7 and V is TRBV5-5; possibly TRBD1 or TRBD2 for D (6 bases each). The germline V and J ends were trimmed by 3 bases and 7 bases, with 20 bases remaining between them. Germline V gene data show CDR1 as SGHKS and CDR2 as YYEKEE (reference sequence). The CDR3 length is 15 residues. The CDR3 DNA sequence: TGTGCCAGCAGCTCTTCCGGGACCGGGGGCAGGGAGCAGTACTTC. It yields the protein CASSSSGTGGREQYF.

The sample holds a few counts of this clone. J is TRBJ2-5 and V is TRBV18; TRBD1 might be the D (6 bases). V was clipped by 4 bases and J by 1 base, with 7 bases between them. Germline-derived CDR1 and CDR2 are KGHSH and LQKENI. This CDR3 region has 13 residues. The chain's CDR3 is CASSRTVQETQYF. The DNA of the CDR3 is TGTGCCAGCTCACGGACAGTCCAAGAGACCCAGTACTTC.

The DNA for the CDR3 is TGTGCCAGCAGCTCGGGGACGGACGGGGGCAATGAGCAGTTCTTC. Amino acid sequence: CASSSGTDGGNEQFF. The gene calls are TRBV5-4 and TRBJ2-1; a weak D match, TRBD2 (6 bases). V lost 3 bases and J 6 bases, leaving 16 bases between the germline ends. The V gene's germline CDR1 is SGHNT and CDR2 YYREEE (reference sequence). The CDR3 runs 15 residues.

V and J are TRBV2 and TRBJ2-5, with 11 bases matching TRBD1. The CDR3 consists of 13 residues. Germline V gives CDR1 SNHLY, CDR2 FYNNEI. J was trimmed by 5 bases and V by 8 bases; bases with no gene match: 4. CDR3 sequence reads: CASGQGAEETQYF. In DNA, the CDR3 is TGTGCCAGCGGACAGGGGGCTGAGGAGACCCAGTACTTC.